This T cell receptor beta chain was captured by sequencing in a study of T cells in Graves' hyperthyroidism and ophthalmopathy. This clonotype was seen repeatedly, ten times or more. The germline CDR1 and CDR2 sequences are MDHEN and SYDVKM. The length of the CDR3 is 16 residues. Trimming removed 2 bases at V and 3 bases at J, with 16 bases between. Regions amplified from RNA transcripts were the TCR beta CDR3 regions. First-round RT-PCR with HTBI primers amplified the TCR CDR3 region. Using its own MiXCR run on the multiplex PCR reads, TCRdb lists one record per CDR3 protein. The sample holds 550,000 to 800,000 distinct CDR3 sequences, around 17% seen once.

The TCR originated in a man aged 18 to 35 with Graves' hyperthyroidism. The chain combines TRBV28 with TRBJ1-1; TRBD1 might be the D (5 bases). The sequencing input was blood. DNA for the CDR3: TGTGCCAGCAGTTTAGCAGGGATGGTTAAGGACACTGAAGCTTTCTTT. Protein sequence: CASSLAGMVKDTEAFF.